The clone carrying this T cell receptor (beta chain) was recorded a few times. Antigen specificity is unknown. The same CDR3 also results from other DNA sequences found in this sample. Using immunoSEQ multiplex PCR, the repertoire was profiled, and TCRdb retains in-frame clones only, with some absent. This table has 600,000 to 700,000 clones, around 73% appearing once. The data derive from a study of shared clonotypes between healthy human individuals. Findings of the study overall: When naive CD4 clonotypes were compared across a few donors, approximately 5% were shared. Blood was the sole source, and tissue repertoires probably differ. Larger estimated richness was generally recorded for naive subsets relative to memory subsets.

Donors comprised only Caucasian adults living in Nashville, Tennessee. This CDR3 has 13 residues. Trimming removed 3 bases at V and 6 bases at J, with 8 bases between. Germline V gene lookup returns CDR1 MNHNS and CDR2 SASEGT. The V call is TRBV6-1, the J call TRBJ1-4, with D maybe TRBD1 (5 bases). This TCR was recovered from a woman aged 30 to 39 in good health. Sequencing used memory CD4+ T cells sorted from blood. Subset defined: CD45RA-negative fraction. The CDR3 loop reads CASSEQGYEKLFF. In DNA, the CDR3 is TGTGCCAGCAGTGAGCAGGGATATGAAAAACTGTTTTTT.